A selection of T cell receptor beta chains follows, all from one sample in a study of blood T cell repertoires in COVID-19. Repertoires were generated with immunoSEQ multiplex PCR, while TCRdb's copy carries only in-frame clones and drops some. The sample holds 35,000 to 50,000 clones; about 77% are singletons and the top ten take about 29%. Specimen: peripheral blood. These receptors came from an elderly man with acute or convalescent COVID-19. Both conserved end residues are part of each CDR3. The order of the fields is J gene, V gene, clone size, D gene, CDR3 protein, CDR3 DNA. D genes are given only for firm matches. A clone size is listed for some rows: how often the clone was seen (once, few, many), or a class if it is expanded.

TRBJ2-1,TRBV9,NA,NA,CASSVEVGRSGEQFF,TGTGCCAGCAGCGTAGAGGTGGGGAGGAGTGGTGAGCAGTTCTTC
TRBJ2-7,TRBV7-3,NA,NA,CASSPSSGYEQYF,TGTGCCAGCAGCCCTAGCAGTGGTTACGAGCAGTACTTC
TRBJ2-7,TRBV7-2,few,TRBD1,CASSPRGSSYEQYF,TGTGCCAGCAGCCCCAGGGGGAGCTCCTACGAGCAGTACTTC
TRBJ1-2,TRBV5-1,NA,TRBD1,CASSAGTGPYGYTF,TGCGCCAGCAGCGCAGGGACAGGACCCTATGGCTACACCTTC
TRBJ1-5,TRBV6-5,NA,NA,CASSTGYSNQPQHF,TGTGCCAGCAGTACAGGGTATAGCAATCAGCCCCAGCATTTT
TRBJ1-1,TRBV19,NA,NA,CASRRSTEGWNTEAFF,TGTGCCAGTCGTCGCTCGACAGAAGGCTGGAACACTGAAGCTTTCTTT
TRBJ2-7,TRBV11-2,NA,TRBD2,CASSLGLAAYEQYF,TGTGCCAGCAGCTTAGGACTAGCGGCCTACGAGCAGTACTTC
TRBJ1-5,TRBV28,NA,TRBD1,CASRETGGGQPQHF,TGTGCCAGCAGGGAGACAGGGGGAGGTCAGCCCCAGCATTTT
TRBJ2-5,TRBV6-5,once,NA,CASSYGLKQETQYF,TGTGCCAGCAGTTACGGGCTGAAACAAGAGACCCAGTACTTC
TRBJ2-1,TRBV28,NA,TRBD2,CASSSHLAGAYNEQFF,TGTGCCAGCAGTTCCCATCTAGCGGGCGCGTACAATGAGCAGTTCTTC
TRBJ1-4,TRBV4-2,NA,TRBD1,CASSLQHRGANEKLFF,TGTGCCAGCAGCCTTCAACACAGGGGAGCTAATGAAAAACTGTTTTTT
TRBJ2-5,TRBV6-6,NA,NA,CASSPQGAETQYF,TGTGCCAGCAGCCCACAGGGTGCAGAGACCCAGTACTTC
TRBJ1-4,TRBV10-3,NA,NA,CAISDISGNDEKLFF,TGTGCCATCAGTGATATATCAGGGAACGATGAAAAACTGTTTTTT
TRBJ1-4,TRBV19,once,TRBD1,CASSAGTVGEKLFF,TGTGCCAGTAGTGCAGGGACAGTTGGAGAAAAACTGTTTTTT
TRBJ2-7,TRBV28,few,NA,CASSLPRGEQYF,TGTGCCAGCAGTTTGCCCCGAGGCGAGCAGTACTTC
TRBJ1-2,TRBV18,NA,NA,CASSPLGVNYGYTF,TGTGCCAGCTCACCACTAGGGGTAAACTATGGCTACACCTTC
TRBJ2-7,TRBV28,NA,TRBD1,CASSSTGDSYEQYF,TGTGCCAGCAGTTCCACAGGGGACTCCTACGAGCAGTACTTC
TRBJ1-6,TRBV5-5,NA,NA,CASSLKVGDSPLHF,TGTGCCAGCAGCTTGAAAGTCGGAGATTCACCCCTCCACTTT
TRBJ1-1,TRBV5-1,NA,NA,CASSSTGGDTEAFF,TGCGCCAGCAGTAGCACGGGTGGAGATACTGAAGCTTTCTTT
TRBJ2-6,TRBV5-1,NA,NA,CASSRSGANVLTF,TGCGCCAGCAGCCGCTCTGGGGCCAACGTCCTGACTTTC
TRBJ2-1,TRBV4-2,NA,NA,CASSQDFGGTYNEQFF,TGTGCCAGCAGCCAAGACTTTGGGGGGACCTACAATGAGCAGTTCTTC
TRBJ1-2,TRBV5-6,NA,TRBD1,CASSASGTGIYGYTF,TGTGCCAGCAGCGCCTCCGGGACAGGCATCTATGGCTACACCTTC